The 27 T cell receptor beta chains presented below share a single source sample, sequenced in a study of T cells in tuberculosis. Clones were sequenced by immunoSEQ multiplex PCR, and TCRdb holds only the in-frame ones, with some missing. The profile covers tens of thousands of clones, with almost 95% appearing a single time and 9.5% to 13% taken by the ten largest. The sequenced material came from PBMCs. The receptor source for this set is a donor aged 10 to 29 with latent tuberculosis or without tuberculosis infection. Some clones in this sample may be carry-over from other donors' samples.

The rearrangement links TRBV28 to TRBJ1-2; TRBD1 matches at 8 bases. Germline CDR1 and CDR2: MDHEN and SYDVKM. V shed 7 bases and J 5 bases; nucleotides not matched to a gene: 6. The CDR3 extends over 13 amino acids. CDR3 sequence reads: CASKIQGEYGYTF. The CDR3 DNA follows: TGTGCCAGCAAAATACAGGGGGAGTATGGCTACACCTTC.

The rearrangement links TRBV5-6 to TRBJ2-7; 7 bases align to TRBD1. The CDR3 extends over 14 amino acids. The germline V gene has CDR1 SGHDT and CDR2 YYEEEE. V lost 4 bases to trimming and J lost 0 bases; unmatched junction nucleotides: 4. The CDR3 reads CASSLTGYSYEQYF. The CDR3 nucleotides are TGTGCCAGCAGCCTGACAGGGTACTCCTACGAGCAGTACTTC. The full variable domain, rest sourced from reference TRBV5-6 and TRBJ2-7, is DAGVTQSPTHLIKTRGQQVTLRCSPKSGHDTVSWYQQALGQGPQFIFQYYEEEERQRGNFPDRFSGHQFPNYSSELNVNALLLGDSALYLCASSLTGYSYEQYFGPGTRLTVT.

This sequence joins TRBV18 and TRBJ1-2; TRBD1 matches at 11 bases. V shed 5 bases, J shed 3 bases, and the junction held 5 bases outside the gene matches. The CDR3 has 15 amino acids. Per germline, CDR1 KGHSH and CDR2 LQKENI. In DNA, the CDR3 is TGTGCCAGCTCATCACGGACAGGGGGCGACTATGGCTACACCTTC. Translating it yields CASSSRTGGDYGYTF.

This clone was detected once. V and J are TRBV6-1 and TRBJ2-1; D might be TRBD1 (6 bases). Germline V gene data show CDR1 as MNHNS and CDR2 as SASEGT. Trimming stripped 2 bases from V and 7 bases from J, with 9 bases between. CDR3 length: 13 residues. In DNA, the CDR3 is TGTGCCAGCAGTGAACAGGGGTGGAATGAGCAGTTCTTC. Translating gives CASSEQGWNEQFF.

The chain employs TRBV6-6 and TRBJ1-2; D gene ambiguous. V was cut by 0 bases and J by 2 bases, with 10 bases left in between. The CDR3 contains 15 residues. Germline V gene data show CDR1 as MNHNY and CDR2 as SVGAGI (reference sequence). The CDR3 nucleotides read TGTGCCAGCAGTTACTCGGGAGGAGACAACTATGGCTACACCTTC. Translation gives CASSYSGGDNYGYTF.

The rearrangement links TRBV9 to TRBJ1-3; the D is unclear. V gave up 3 bases and J gave up 0 bases, with 4 bases separating them. The V gene's germline CDR1 is SGDLS and CDR2 YYNGEE. The CDR3 has 13 residues. In DNA, the CDR3 is TGTGCCAGCAGCGAATACTCTGGAAACACCATATATTTT. Translating gives CASSEYSGNTIYF.

This chain joins TRBV29-1 and TRBJ2-2, with D perhaps TRBD2 (6 bases). V shed 2 bases and J shed 3 bases, with 10 bases lying between them. Germline CDR1 and CDR2: SQVTM and ANQGSEA. This CDR3 comprises 14 residues. The CDR3 nucleotides read TGCAGCGTTGAAAGGCGGGGTTACACCGGGGAGCTGTTTTTT. It specifies CSVERRGYTGELFF.

V is TRBV5-4 and J is TRBJ2-2; 12 bases agree with TRBD2. There are 18 residues in the CDR3. Germline V lookup: CDR1 SGHNT, CDR2 YYREEE (reference sequence). Unmatched junction bases numbered 3, after V lost 0 bases and J lost 0 bases. The CDR3: CASSLEGLAGANTGELFF. Here the CDR3 DNA reads TGTGCCAGCAGCTTGGAGGGACTAGCGGGCGCGAACACCGGGGAGCTGTTTTTT.

The genes are TRBV7-8 and TRBJ1-1; the match to TRBD1 covers 10 bases. The CDR3 is 13 residues long. The junction had 3 bases not matched to a gene; V was cut back by 3 bases and J by 8 bases. Germline lookup yields CDR1 SGHVS and CDR2 FQNEAQ. The CDR3 DNA reads TGTGCCAGCAGCTTCCTGACAGGGGGCGAAGCTTTCTTT. Amino acids: CASSFLTGGEAFF. Full variable domain (rest looked up from reference TRBV7-8 and TRBJ1-1): GAGVSQSPRYKVAKRGQDVALRCDPISGHVSLFWYQQALGQGPEFLTYFQNEAQLDKSGLPSDRFFAERPEGSVSTLKIQRTQQEDSAVYLCASSFLTGGEAFFGQGTRLTVV.

The chain carries TRBV4-1 and TRBJ1-2; no clear D. The CDR3 length is 14 residues. Trimming shortened V by 4 bases and J by 0 bases, and 9 bases separated the two germline ends. CDR1 is MGHRA, CDR2 YSYEKL, per germline. The DNA for the CDR3 is TGCGCCAGCAGCCCCCGTGAGACTAACTATGGCTACACCTTC. This sequence encodes CASSPRETNYGYTF.

This chain links TRBV6-5 with TRBJ1-5; D is possibly TRBD1 (5 bases). Trimming pared 6 bases from V and 2 bases from J, leaving 11 bases between. Germline CDR1 MNHEY, CDR2 SVGAGI. CDR3 length: 14 amino acids. The CDR3 spells CASRKTARNQPQHF. The CDR3 DNA reads TGTGCCAGCAGAAAGACAGCCCGCAATCAGCCCCAGCATTTT.

The chain links TRBV5-4 to TRBJ2-6; perhaps TRBD2 as D (6 bases). CDR3 length equals 16 residues. With 2 bases removed from V and 0 bases from J, the gap between germline ends came to 9 bases. Germline CDR1 SGHNT, CDR2 YYREEE (reference sequence). The CDR3 DNA is TGTGCCAGCAGCTTTGGGGGACTCTCTGGGGCCAACGTCCTGACTTTC. Protein product: CASSFGGLSGANVLTF.

The genes are TRBV30 and TRBJ1-3; D is possibly TRBD1 (6 bases). The length of the CDR3 is 15 residues. Germline CDR1 and CDR2: GTSNPN and SVGIG (reference sequence). Trimming stripped 0 bases from V and 3 bases from J, with 12 bases between. As DNA, the CDR3 is TGTGCCTGGAGTGTTAGGAGGACAGTTGGAAACACCATATATTTT. Amino acid sequence: CAWSVRRTVGNTIYF.

This chain connects TRBV5-6 to TRBJ1-1; no reliable D call. Germline loops: CDR1 SGHDT, CDR2 YYEEEE. This CDR3 contains 13 residues. V was shortened by 0 bases and J by 0 bases, with 3 bases between the two germline ends. In DNA form, the CDR3 reads TGTGCCAGCAGCTTGGACTTGAACACTGAAGCTTTCTTT. Protein: CASSLDLNTEAFF.

The rearrangement uses TRBV6-5 and TRBJ2-7; possibly TRBD1 for D (6 bases). Germline assignment: CDR1 MNHEY and CDR2 SVGAGI. The CDR3 spans 15 residues. V was trimmed by 4 bases and J by 2 bases, leaving 15 bases between them. Here the CDR3 reads CASSLHPGHTYEQYF. The CDR3 bases are TGTGCCAGCAGTTTACATCCGGGACACACCTACGAGCAGTACTTC.

This rearrangement joins TRBV5-1 to TRBJ2-2; TRBD2 matches 12 bases. Germline V gene lookup returns CDR1 SGHRS and CDR2 YFSETQ. The CDR3 sequence is 16 residues long. J gave up 7 bases and V 2 bases, and 6 bases lay outside the gene matches. In DNA form, the CDR3 reads TGCGCCAGCAGCTTAAGACTAGCGGGGGAGCACGGGGAGCTGTTTTTT. Translated: CASSLRLAGEHGELFF.

The chain uses TRBV10-3 and TRBJ2-5; no firm D call. The CDR3 is 14 residues long. Germline loops: CDR1 ENHRY, CDR2 SYGVKD. The ends were cut back, 0 bases at V and 5 bases at J, with 10 bases in the middle. The DNA of the CDR3 is TGTGCCATCAGTGAGTCGGAGATCGGGGAGACCCAGTACTTC. Protein: CAISESEIGETQYF.

The chain has TRBV29-1 and TRBJ2-2, with 7 bases identical to TRBD1. The CDR3 spans 14 residues. The germline gives CDR1 SQVTM, CDR2 ANQGSEA. With V trimmed by 6 bases and J by 6 bases, 10 bases remained unmatched. The CDR3 is CSVGGRQGSGELFF. CDR3 DNA: TGCAGCGTCGGTGGCCGACAGGGTTCCGGGGAGCTGTTTTTT.

The V and J genes are TRBV4-1 and TRBJ2-7; D might be TRBD1 (5 bases). The CDR3 runs 16 residues. Trimming pared 1 base from V and 0 bases from J, leaving 13 bases between. Germline V gene sequence: CDR1 MGHRA, CDR2 YSYEKL. CDR3 in amino acids: CASSQVPGLSSYEQYF. The CDR3 region has the DNA TGCGCCAGCAGCCAAGTTCCAGGGCTGAGCTCCTACGAGCAGTACTTC.

CDR3 sequence (DNA): TGTGCCAGCAGCTTAGTTCCCGTCGGGGAGCTGTTTTTT. Its translation is CASSLVPVGELFF. V usage is TRBV11-2 and J usage is TRBJ2-2; D is ambiguous. The ends were cut back, 1 base at V and 7 bases at J, with 7 bases in the middle. CDR1 is SGHAT and CDR2 is FQNNGV in the germline V gene. The CDR3 spans 13 residues.

This clone was observed a single time. The chain carries TRBV12-5 and TRBJ1-1; D remains ambiguous. The ends were cut back, 3 bases at V and 1 base at J, with 6 bases in the middle. Per the germline V gene, CDR1 is LGHNT and CDR2 is FRNRAP. This CDR3 has 13 residues. The CDR3 sequence is CASGFVRNTEAFF. CDR3 nucleotides: TGTGCTAGTGGTTTCGTGCGGAACACTGAAGCTTTCTTT.

The V and J genes are TRBV10-3 and TRBJ1-4; 9 bases map to TRBD1. Germline values: CDR1 ENHRY, CDR2 SYGVKD. V dropped 4 bases and J dropped 7; count of bases not matched to a gene: 7. The CDR3 length is 15 residues. The CDR3 sequence is CAISADRGGGEKLFF. Written as DNA, the CDR3 is TGTGCCATCAGTGCAGACAGGGGGGGAGGTGAAAAACTGTTTTTT.

The chain joins TRBV7-2 to TRBJ2-7; 9 nucleotides match TRBD1. Losses at the gene ends were 1 base for V and 3 bases for J; bases not matched to a gene: 1. Germline assignment: CDR1 SGHTA and CDR2 FQGNSA. The CDR3 runs to 14 residues. CDR3 in DNA: TGTGCCAGCAGCTTAGGGGGACAGGGCTACGAGCAGTACTTC. Encoded protein: CASSLGGQGYEQYF.

The chain employs TRBV2 and TRBJ1-4; 9 bases align to TRBD1. The CDR3 consists of 13 residues. Germline V CDR1 and CDR2: SNHLY, FYNNEI. V trimming: 9 bases; J trimming: 5 bases; junction bases outside the gene matches: 4. CDR3 DNA sequence: TGTGCCAGGCGAGGACAGGGGAATGAAAAACTGTTTTTT. Protein product: CARRGQGNEKLFF. The full variable domain, in which reference TRBV2 and TRBJ1-4 provide the parts outside the CDR3, is EPEVTQTPSHQVTQMGQEVILRCVPISNHLYFYWYRQILGQKVEFLVSFYNNEISEKSEIFDDQFSVERPDGSNFTLKIRSTKLEDSAMYFCARRGQGNEKLFFGSGTQLSVL.

This clone is a singleton in its sample. The rearrangement links TRBV27 to TRBJ1-2; D may be TRBD1 (6 bases). The CDR3 consists of 16 residues. V was pared by 7 bases and J by 0 bases, with 18 bases between. From germline, CDR1 is MNHEY and CDR2 SMNVEV (reference sequence). CDR3 nucleotide sequence: TGTGCCAGCACTCTTAGGGGGGGCAGGGCTAACTATGGCTACACCTTC. Translating it yields CASTLRGGRANYGYTF.

The chain employs TRBV27 and TRBJ1-5, with unresolved D. This CDR3 region has 15 residues. CDR1 is MNHEY and CDR2 is SMNVEV in the germline V gene (reference sequence). V dropped 1 base and J dropped 4 bases, with 11 bases sitting between them. CDR3 protein: CASSLYGVGNQPQHF. As DNA, the CDR3 is TGTGCCAGCAGTTTATACGGGGTAGGTAATCAGCCCCAGCATTTT.

This rearrangement joins TRBV4-3 to TRBJ1-6; 7 nucleotides match TRBD1. J gave up 9 bases and V 1 base, and 9 bases lay outside the gene matches. CDR1 and CDR2 from the germline V gene are LGHNA and YSLEER. This CDR3 has 16 residues. Written as DNA, the CDR3 is TGCGCCAGCAGCCAAGGAACAGGGGCGAATACTTCACCCCTCCACTTT. Residues: CASSQGTGANTSPLHF.